The sequence of this T cell receptor beta chain was determined in a study of molecular identifiers for immune sequencing clone quantification. On the study more broadly: Naive CD8 cell RNA, from roughly 20,000 or 100,000 cells, was split five ways in replicates, with four sequenced. Study-wide results and limits: Detecting spiked Jurkat TCR RNA from one cell among around 930,000 naive cells was reportedly possible.

Sorting defined naive CD8 T cells as CD8+CD4-CCR7+CD45RA+. With regard to this clonotype: Its antigen remains unidentified.

TCRdb re-analysed the PCR reads in MiXCR, keeping a single row per CDR3 protein. The data show approximately 670,000 distinct CDR3 sequences, just under 20% seen once. Germline V gene data show CDR1 as LNHDA and CDR2 as SQIVND (reference sequence). The CDR3 runs to 19 residues. The V and J ends lost 9 bases and 2 bases, in that order; junction bases with no gene match: 24. This receptor was obtained from a human donor in good health. Some libraries in this study had Jurkat cell RNA spiked in. Sequences were obtained from naive CD8+ T cells from blood, with Jurkat cell RNA spiked in. The subset denotes: FACS-sorted CD8+CD4-CCR7+CD45RA+ naive T cells. This chain uses TRBV19 with TRBJ2-5; 7 bases are a match to TRBD2. This CDR3 reads CASSPQPPGGSGRQETQYF. For the CDR3, the DNA is TGTGCCAGCAGCCCCCAGCCCCCTGGCGGGAGTGGGCGGCAAGAGACCCAGTACTTC.